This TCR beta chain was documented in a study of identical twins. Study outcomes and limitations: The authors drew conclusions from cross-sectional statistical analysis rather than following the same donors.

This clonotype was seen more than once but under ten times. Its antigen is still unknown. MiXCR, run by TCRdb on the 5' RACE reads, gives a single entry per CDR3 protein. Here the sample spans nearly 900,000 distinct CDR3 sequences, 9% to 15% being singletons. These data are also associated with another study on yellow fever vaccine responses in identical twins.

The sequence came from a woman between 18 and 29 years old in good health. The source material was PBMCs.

The CDR3 sequence: CASSLGGGPYGYTF. DNA of the CDR3: TGTGCCAGCAGCCTAGGGGGGGGGCCCTATGGCTACACCTTC. The chain has TRBV12-3 or TRBV12-4 and TRBJ1-2; D is possibly TRBD1 (6 bases). Trimming left V 6 bases short and J 4 bases short, with 15 bases between. This CDR3 is 14 amino acids long.